This TCR beta chain is from a study of cytomegalovirus exposure and HLA in healthy donors. V dropped 3 bases and J dropped 2 bases, with 17 bases sitting between them. Per the germline V gene, CDR1 is KGHSH and CDR2 is LQKENI. The length of the CDR3 is 16 residues. Primers: 60 Vbeta forward and 13 Jbeta reverse. Some clones are missing from TCRdb's copy, which holds only in-frame ones; the method was immunoSEQ multiplex PCR. The sample shows 150,000 to 200,000 clones, approximately 78% of them seen only once. This TCR was sampled from a woman younger than 30 in good health and CMV-seronegative. This chain connects TRBV18 to TRBJ2-7; perhaps TRBD2 as D (6 bases). The sample comprised PBMCs. Written as DNA, the CDR3 is TGTGCCAGCTCACCCCGGGACTTTATTCATCCCTACGAGCAGTACTTC. Its translation: CASSPRDFIHPYEQYF.